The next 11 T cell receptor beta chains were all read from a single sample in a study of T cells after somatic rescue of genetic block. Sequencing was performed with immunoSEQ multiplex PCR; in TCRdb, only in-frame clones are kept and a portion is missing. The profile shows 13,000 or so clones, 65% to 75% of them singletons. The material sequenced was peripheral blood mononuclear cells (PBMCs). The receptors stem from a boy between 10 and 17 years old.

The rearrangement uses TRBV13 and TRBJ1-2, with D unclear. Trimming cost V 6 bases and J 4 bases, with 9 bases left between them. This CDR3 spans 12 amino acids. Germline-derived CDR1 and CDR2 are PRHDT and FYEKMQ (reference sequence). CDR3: CASSSVPYGYTF. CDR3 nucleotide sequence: TGTGCCAGCAGTTCGGTCCCCTATGGCTACACCTTC.

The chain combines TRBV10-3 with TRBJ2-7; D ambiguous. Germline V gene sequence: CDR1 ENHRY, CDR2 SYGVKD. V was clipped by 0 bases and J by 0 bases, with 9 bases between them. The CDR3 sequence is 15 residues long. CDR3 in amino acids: CAISESALSSYEQYF. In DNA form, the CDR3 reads TGTGCCATCAGTGAGTCGGCACTGAGCTCCTACGAGCAGTACTTC.

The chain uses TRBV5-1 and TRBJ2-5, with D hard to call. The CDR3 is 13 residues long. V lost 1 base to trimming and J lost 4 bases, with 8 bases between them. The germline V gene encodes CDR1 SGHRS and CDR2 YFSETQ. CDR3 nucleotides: TGCGCCAGCAGCTTGATAGGCGGAGAGACCCAGTACTTC. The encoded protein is CASSLIGGETQYF.

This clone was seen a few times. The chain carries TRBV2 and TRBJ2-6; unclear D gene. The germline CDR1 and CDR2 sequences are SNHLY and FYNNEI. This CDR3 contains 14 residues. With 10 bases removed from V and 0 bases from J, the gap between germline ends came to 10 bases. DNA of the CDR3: TGTGCCAAAACCCTGGGCTCTGGGGCCAACGTCCTGACTTTC. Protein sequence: CAKTLGSGANVLTF.

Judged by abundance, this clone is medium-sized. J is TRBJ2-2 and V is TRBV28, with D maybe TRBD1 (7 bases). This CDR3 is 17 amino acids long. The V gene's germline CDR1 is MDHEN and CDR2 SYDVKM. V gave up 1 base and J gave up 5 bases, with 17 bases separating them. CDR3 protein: CASSLLFLQGRTGELFF. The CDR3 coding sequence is TGTGCCAGCAGTTTATTGTTCTTACAGGGGAGGACCGGGGAGCTGTTTTTT. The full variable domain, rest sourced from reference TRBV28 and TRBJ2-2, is DVKVTQSSRYLVKRTGEKVFLECVQDMDHENMFWYRQDPGLGLRLIYFSYDVKMKEKGDIPEGYSVSREKKERFSLILESASTNQTSMYLCASSLLFLQGRTGELFFGEGSRLTVL.

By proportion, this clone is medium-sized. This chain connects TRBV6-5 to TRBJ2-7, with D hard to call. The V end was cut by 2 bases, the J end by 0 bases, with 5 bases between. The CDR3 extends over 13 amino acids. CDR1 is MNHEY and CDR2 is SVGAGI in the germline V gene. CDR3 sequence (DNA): TGTGCCAGCAGTTACAAAAGCTCCTACGAGCAGTACTTC. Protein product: CASSYKSSYEQYF.

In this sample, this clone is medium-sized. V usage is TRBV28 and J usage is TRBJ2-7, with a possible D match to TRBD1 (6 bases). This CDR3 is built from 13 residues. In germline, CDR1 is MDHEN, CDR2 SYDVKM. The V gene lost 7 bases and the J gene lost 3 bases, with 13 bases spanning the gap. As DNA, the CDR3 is TGTGCCAGCACCCTCACAGGGAGCTACGAGCAGTACTTC. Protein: CASTLTGSYEQYF.

CDR3 DNA sequence: TGCGCCAGCAGCTTCCGGGGGGGTCACACTGAAGCTTTCTTT. This codes for CASSFRGGHTEAFF. The chain links TRBV5-1 to TRBJ1-1; maybe TRBD1 (5 bases). The CDR3 loop spans 14 amino acids. V was shortened by 2 bases and J by 3 bases, with 11 bases between the two germline ends. Looked up from germline, CDR1 is SGHRS and CDR2 is YFSETQ.

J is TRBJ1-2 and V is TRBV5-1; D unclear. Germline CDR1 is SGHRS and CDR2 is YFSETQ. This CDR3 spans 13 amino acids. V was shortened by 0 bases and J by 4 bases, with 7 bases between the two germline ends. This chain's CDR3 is CASSLEGPYGYTF. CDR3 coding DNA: TGCGCCAGCAGCTTGGAAGGGCCCTATGGCTACACCTTC. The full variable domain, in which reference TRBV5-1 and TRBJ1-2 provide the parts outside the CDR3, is KAGVTQTPRYLIKTRGQQVTLSCSPISGHRSVSWYQQTPGQGLQFLFEYFSETQRNKGNFPGRFSGRQFSNSRSEMNVSTLELGDSALYLCASSLEGPYGYTFGSGTRLTVV.

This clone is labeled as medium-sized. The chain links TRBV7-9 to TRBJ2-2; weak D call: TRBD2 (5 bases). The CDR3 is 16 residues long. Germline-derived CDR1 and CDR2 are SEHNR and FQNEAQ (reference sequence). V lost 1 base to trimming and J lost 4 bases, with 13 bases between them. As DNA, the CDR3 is TGTGCCAGCAGCTTAGTAAAGGGAGCGAGCACCGGGGAGCTGTTTTTT. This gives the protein CASSLVKGASTGELFF.

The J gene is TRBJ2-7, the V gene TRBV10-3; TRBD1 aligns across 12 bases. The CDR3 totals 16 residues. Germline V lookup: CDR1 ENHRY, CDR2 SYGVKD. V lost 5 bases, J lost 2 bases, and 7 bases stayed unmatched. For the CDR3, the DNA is TGTGCCATCAGTTATCTCCGGGACAGGGGGCCCTACGAGCAGTACTTC. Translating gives CAISYLRDRGPYEQYF.